These T cell receptor beta chains were read from a single sample in a study of T cell changes during pregnancy in multiple sclerosis. The method was immunoSEQ multiplex PCR; TCRdb's version includes in-frame clones alone and lacks a portion of them. The table has approximately 37,000 clones, about 94% seen once. The sample was peripheral blood, taken in the third trimester of pregnancy. These receptors all stem from a female donor with multiple sclerosis, enrolled in a pregnancy study. Each CDR3 is given with its conserved first and last residue. A D gene is named only where the DNA matches it firmly. Not every row has a clone size; where given, it reads once, few, many or a size class.

v_gene	d_gene	abundance	j_gene	CDR3nt	CDR3aa
TRBV28	TRBD2	.	TRBJ2-4	TGTGCCAGCAGTTTAATAACTAGCGGAGGCCGCATTCAGTACTTC	CASSLITSGGRIQYF
TRBV19	TRBD2	once	TRBJ2-3	TGTGCCAGTAAACCCCCGGGACTGGGGGGGGATACGCAGTATTTT	CASKPPGLGGDTQYF
TRBV25-1	.	.	TRBJ2-1	TGTGCCAGCAGTGGACCAACGGACTCTGTACTCTCCTACAATGAGCAGTTCTTC	CASSGPTDSVLSYNEQFF
TRBV15	.	.	TRBJ2-5	TGTGCCACCAGCAGCCATAGTGGGAGACAAGAGACCCAGTACTTC	CATSSHSGRQETQYF
TRBV19	TRBD1	.	TRBJ2-5	TGTGCCAGTAGTAAGACAGGGAATCTGGAGACCCAGTACTTC	CASSKTGNLETQYF
TRBV19	TRBD1	once	TRBJ1-4	TGTGCCAGTAGCGTGGGACAGGGATATGAAAAACTGTTTTTT	CASSVGQGYEKLFF
TRBV12-5	TRBD1	.	TRBJ1-6	TGTGCTAGTGGTTTGACAGGGGGCGCGGATGGCGTCTATAATTCACCCCTCCACTTT	CASGLTGGADGVYNSPLHF
TRBV27	.	.	TRBJ2-7	TGTGCCAGCAGTAAAGGGGTGGGGACAACCTACGAGCAGTACTTC	CASSKGVGTTYEQYF
TRBV29-1	.	.	TRBJ1-2	TGCAGCGTTGCCACTCTTCAGGGAACGAGGAATGGGGGCTACACCTTC	CSVATLQGTRNGGYTF
TRBV7-9	.	once	TRBJ2-5	TGTGCCAGCAGCTCAACCGAGGCGGGGAGTGAGGGGGAGACCCAGTACTTC	CASSSTEAGSEGETQYF
TRBV19	.	few	TRBJ1-3	TGTGCCAGTACCCAGGGAACAGTGGGTGGAAACACCATATATTTT	CASTQGTVGGNTIYF
TRBV7-8	TRBD2	.	TRBJ2-5	TGTGCCAGCAGCTTAGGTGTGTCTAGCGGGCAACAAGAGACCCAGTACTTC	CASSLGVSSGQQETQYF
TRBV5-4	.	.	TRBJ1-1	TGTGCCAGCAGCTTGGCCGCTGAAGCTTTCTTT	CASSLAAEAFF
TRBV4-2	.	.	TRBJ1-2	TGTGCCAGCAGCCCCCAAACGGGGGGGATTAAGGGTGGCTACACCTTC	CASSPQTGGIKGGYTF
TRBV28	TRBD2	.	TRBJ2-7	TGTGCCAGCAGTTTGGGGGAGGGCCTAGAGCAGTACTTC	CASSLGEGLEQYF
TRBV7-3	.	.	TRBJ2-5	TGTGCCAGCAGCTTAAGAGGGCTGGAGGAGACCCAGTACTTC	CASSLRGLEETQYF
TRBV19	.	.	TRBJ2-1	TGTGCCAGTAGTATAGACAGGGCACGGGAGCAGTTCTTC	CASSIDRAREQFF
TRBV14	.	.	TRBJ1-1	TGTGCCAGCAGCACGCTGAAGACAGGGAACACTGAAGCTTTCTTT	CASSTLKTGNTEAFF
TRBV19	.	.	TRBJ2-3	TGTGCCAGTAGTACCCGGACAGATACGCAGTATTTT	CASSTRTDTQYF